This T cell receptor (beta chain) came from a study of blood T cell repertoires in COVID-19. CDR1 and CDR2 (germline): LGHDT, YNNKEL (reference sequence). The ends were cut back, 3 bases at V and 4 bases at J, with 13 bases in the middle. The CDR3 runs to 15 residues. Assay: immunoSEQ multiplex PCR; the TCRdb copy retains only in-frame clones and omits some. Of 250,000 to 300,000 clones listed, more than 70% are singletons. The chain uses TRBV3-1 (or the pseudogene TRBV3-2) and TRBJ2-1; D is possibly TRBD1 (6 bases). Input material: peripheral blood. The sequence was collected from a woman younger than 45 with COVID-19, enrolled during active disease. The CDR3 DNA follows: TGTGCCAGCAGCCAGACTCCTGACAGGTACAATGAGCAGTTCTTC. This gives the protein CASSQTPDRYNEQFF.